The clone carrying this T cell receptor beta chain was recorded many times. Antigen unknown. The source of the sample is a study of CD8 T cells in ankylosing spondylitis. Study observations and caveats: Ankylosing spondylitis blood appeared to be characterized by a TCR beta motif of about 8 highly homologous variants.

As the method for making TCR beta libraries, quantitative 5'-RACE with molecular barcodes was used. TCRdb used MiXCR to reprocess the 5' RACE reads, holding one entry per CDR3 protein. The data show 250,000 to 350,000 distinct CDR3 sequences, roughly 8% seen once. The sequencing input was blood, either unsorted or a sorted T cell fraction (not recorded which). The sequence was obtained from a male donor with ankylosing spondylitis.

CDR3 amino acids: CSVESGEAYNEQFF. Here the CDR3 DNA reads TGCAGCGTTGAGTCAGGGGAGGCTTACAATGAGCAGTTCTTC. This chain connects TRBV29-1 to TRBJ2-1; possibly TRBD1 or TRBD2 for D (6 bases each). This CDR3 has 14 amino acids. CDR1 and CDR2 (germline): SQVTM, ANQGSEA. The V and J ends lost 3 bases and 4 bases respectively, with 13 bases between them.